What follows describes a single T cell receptor (beta chain). The entry originates in a study of cytomegalovirus exposure and HLA in healthy donors. The CDR3 length is 14 residues. The ends were cut back, 5 bases at V and 2 bases at J, with 16 bases in the middle. The germline V gene encodes CDR1 GTSNPN and CDR2 SVGIG (reference sequence). The PCR was carried out with 60 Vbeta primers and 13 Jbeta primers. TCRdb keeps only in-frame clones here, not all; method: immunoSEQ multiplex PCR. The sample includes around 140,000 clones, around 78% seen only once; the top ten take 2% to 3%. The chain joins TRBV30 to TRBJ2-7, with TRBD1 as a possible D gene (5 bases). The specimen sequenced was PBMCs. The TCR originated in a young woman in good health and CMV-seropositive. Written as DNA, the CDR3 is TGTGCCTGGGCCTGGGGCGGACCTACCTACGAGCAGTACTTC. Translating it yields CAWAWGGPTYEQYF.